This T cell receptor (beta chain) came from a study of blood T cell repertoires in COVID-19. Study as a whole: Sites across the United States, Italy and Spain contributed samples from acute and convalescent COVID-19. From T cells, B-cell-depleted T cells, or PBMCs came the material, which was cDNA or gDNA.

V was clipped by 4 bases and J by 4 bases, with 5 bases between them. The CDR3 covers 12 residues. Germline V gives CDR1 SGDLS, CDR2 YYNGEE. Original handling: Estimation of nucleated cell counts was performed using reference gene primer amplification. Repertoires were generated with immunoSEQ multiplex PCR, while TCRdb's copy carries only in-frame clones and drops some. That table supplies the V and J calls and clone size; D and trimming were determined from the DNA. The data contain approximately 52,000 clones, 80% to 95% of them seen just once; the ten biggest clones take up approximately 15%. The rearrangement joins TRBV9 to TRBJ2-2; no clear D gene. The receptor was isolated from a human donor with active COVID-19. The donor label of this sample is uncertain. Sample: peripheral blood. The CDR3 region is CASSSITGELFF. CDR3 nucleotides: TGTGCCAGCAGCTCCATCACCGGGGAGCTGTTTTTT.